The 25 T cell receptor beta chains below all came from one sample that was sequenced in a study of tumor-infiltrating lymphocytes in primary liver carcinoma. Production of TCR beta cDNA used approximately 480 ng total RNA together with a constant-region primer. Generation of the TCR beta libraries relied on three nested multiplex PCR rounds using slightly modified ARM-PCR. The first two PCR rounds used TRBV1-TRBV30 forward primers with a C-beta reverse primer, about 10 cycles each. In TCRdb, the multiplex PCR reads were re-called with MiXCR into one record per CDR3 protein. The data contain more than 150,000 distinct CDR3 sequences, roughly three fifths of them singletons. The blood RNA (from unsorted whole blood) was obtained, and germline DNA was also extracted. The sample taken for sequencing was peripheral blood. The receptors were gathered from a man in his forties or fifties with primary liver carcinoma and hepatitis B virus infection.

To note about this clonotype: No conserved phenylalanine or tryptophan ends this CDR3, so it is likely a read error. The rearrangement uses TRBV11-2 and TRBJ2-7; D is unclear. CDR1 and CDR2 from the germline V gene are SGHAT and FQNNGV. CDR3 size: 15 residues. Trimming removed 3 bases from V and 0 bases from J, with 12 bases in between. In DNA form, the CDR3 reads TGTGCCAGCAGCTTGGCTGCGTATAGCTCCTACGAGCAGTACATC. It yields the protein CASSLAAYSSYEQYI.

The chain is built from TRBV29-1 and TRBJ1-2; weak D call: TRBD1 (5 bases). CDR1 is SQVTM and CDR2 is ANQGSEA in the germline V gene. The CDR3 has 13 residues. The CDR3 reads CIVADSKIYGYTF. CDR3 DNA: TGCATAGTTGCTGACAGCAAAATCTATGGCTACACCTTC.

A few counts support this clonotype. The chain links TRBV7-9 to TRBJ2-1; D call uncertain. Germline V CDR1 and CDR2: SEHNR, FQNEAQ (reference sequence). Trimming stripped 1 base from V and 0 bases from J, with 7 bases between. This CDR3 has 15 residues. The DNA for the CDR3 is TGTGCCAGCAGCTTAGTGACCGACTCCTACAATGAGCAGTTCTTC. Its translation: CASSLVTDSYNEQFF.

The chain is built from TRBV6-2 or TRBV6-3 and TRBJ1-1; 8 bases are shared with TRBD1. The V segment lost 5 bases and the J segment 3 bases; nucleotides outside the gene matches: 2. Germline V gives CDR1 MNHEY, CDR2 SVGEGT. This CDR3 spans 13 amino acids. The CDR3 bases are TGTGCCAGCAGTCGACAGGGGCACACTGAAGCTTTCTTT. This sequence encodes CASSRQGHTEAFF.

This clonotype was counted ten times or more. The V gene is TRBV11-2, the J gene TRBJ2-7; D perhaps matches TRBD1 (5 bases). The CDR3 has 13 residues. The V end was cut by 6 bases, the J end by 5 bases, with 14 bases between. Germline lookup yields CDR1 SGHAT and CDR2 FQNNGV. CDR3 region: CASSPQAGHEQYF. CDR3 nucleotide sequence: TGTGCCAGCAGTCCCCAAGCAGGGCACGAGCAGTACTTC.

In the case of this clonotype: Germline and junction disagree at one end, which may indicate a read error. V gene TRBV11-2 combines with J gene TRBJ2-5; 8 bases are a match to TRBD1. The CDR3 extends over 15 amino acids. CDR1 SGHAT and CDR2 FQNNGV come from the germline V gene. CDR3 coding DNA: TGTGCCAGCAGCTTAGCGGACAGGGTAAAGAAGACCCAATACTTC. Translated, it gives CASSLADRVKKTQYF.

This clonotype was seen more than once but under ten times. The chain uses TRBV11-1 and TRBJ2-7; D gene uncertain. Trimming took off 6 bases at V and 1 base at J, with 10 bases between the two ends. The germline V gene encodes CDR1 SGHAT and CDR2 FQDESV (reference sequence). This CDR3 is 13 amino acids long. The CDR3 spells CASRGKRSYEQYF. Written as DNA, the CDR3 is TGTGCCAGCAGGGGGAAGCGATCCTACGAGCAGTACTTC.

This clonotype has only a few counts. This chain connects TRBV11-2 to TRBJ2-3; possible D gene TRBD1, 7 bases. Germline values: CDR1 SGHAT, CDR2 FQNNGV. This CDR3 has 14 amino acids. Trimming left V 2 bases short and J 5 bases short, with 11 bases between. The CDR3 coding sequence is TGTGCCAGCAGCTTAATCCAGGGGGGAGATACGCAGTATTTT. Translation: CASSLIQGGDTQYF.

Regarding this clonotype: At one end, the junction sequence differs from germline, possibly due to a read error. The V and J genes are TRBV12-3 or TRBV12-4 and TRBJ2-3; D gene unclear. The CDR3 length is 16 residues. The CDR3 DNA sequence: TGTACCAGCACGACGGACGGAATCAGTAGCACAGATACGCAGTATTTT. Protein sequence: CTSTTDGISSTDTQYF.

Concerning this clonotype: The conserved final phenylalanine or tryptophan is absent from the CDR3, which likely points to a read error. For the CDR3, the DNA is TGTGCCAGCAACTTAGCCTGGGCATCCTCCTACGAGCAGTACATC. This gives the protein CASNLAWASSYEQYI. The V and J genes are TRBV11-1 and TRBJ2-7; D is ambiguous. The CDR3 consists of 15 residues. Germline V gene lookup returns CDR1 SGHAT and CDR2 FQDESV (reference sequence).

This clonotype was seen repeatedly, ten times or more. The chain uses TRBV11-1 and TRBJ1-1; 8 bases fit TRBD1. V was pared by 4 bases and J by 5 bases, with 3 bases of the junction left unmatched. CDR3 size: 13 residues. CDR1 and CDR2 from the germline V gene are SGHAT and FQDESV (reference sequence). CDR3 sequence (DNA): TGTGCCAGCAGCTCGACAGGGGATACTGAAGCTTTCTTT. This translates into CASSSTGDTEAFF.

This sequence joins TRBV5-1 and TRBJ1-1; D is perhaps TRBD1 (5 bases). The CDR3 sequence is 17 residues long. Trimming cost V 4 bases and J 1 base, with 20 bases left between them. Germline V gene lookup returns CDR1 SGHRS and CDR2 YFSETQ. The CDR3 nucleotides read TGCGCCAGCAGCCCCCGGGACGGTGGTTTTGGGAACACTGAAGCTTTCTTT. Translating gives CASSPRDGGFGNTEAFF.

The chain joins TRBV11-2 to TRBJ2-3; no reliable D call. Germline CDR1 SGHAT, CDR2 FQNNGV. V was trimmed by 3 bases and J by 1 base, leaving 11 bases between them. The length of the CDR3 is 15 residues. The CDR3 nucleotides are TGTGCCAGCAGCTTGTCGTCTGGTGGCACAGATACGCAGTATTTT. It specifies CASSLSSGGTDTQYF.

This clonotype was seen a few times. The CDR3 DNA sequence: TGTGCCAGCAGTAGCGGGCACGAAAGCAATGAGCAGTTCTTC. The encoded protein is CASSSGHESNEQFF. The chain recombines TRBV6-6 with TRBJ2-1, with a tentative D call TRBD2 (6 bases). Germline V gene lookup returns CDR1 MNHNY and CDR2 SVGAGI (reference sequence). Trimming took off 5 bases at V and 6 bases at J, with 14 bases between the two ends. This CDR3 comprises 14 residues.

The chain couples TRBV12-3 or TRBV12-4 to TRBJ2-1, with 9 bases fitting TRBD1. Trimming at V came to 1 base and at J to 9 bases, leaving 4 bases not matched to a gene. The CDR3 totals 14 residues. The chain's CDR3 is CASSLGQGDSEQFF. CDR3 sequence (DNA): TGTGCCAGCAGTTTAGGACAGGGGGATAGTGAGCAGTTCTTC.

This clonotype was counted between two and nine times. The V and J genes are TRBV6-5 and TRBJ2-7; D remains ambiguous. V was shortened by 5 bases and J by 0 bases, with 14 bases between the two germline ends. This CDR3 contains 15 residues. The germline CDR1 and CDR2 sequences are MNHEY and SVGAGI. CDR3 residues: CASSPTGPSSYEQYF. The CDR3 DNA sequence: TGTGCCAGCAGTCCCACCGGTCCCAGCTCCTACGAGCAGTACTTC.

This clonotype was counted ten times or more. The chain is built from TRBV11-2 and TRBJ2-3; 7 bases line up with TRBD2. In germline, CDR1 is SGHAT, CDR2 FQNNGV. This CDR3 is built from 18 residues. Germline trimming cut 0 bases from V and 2 bases from J; bases unmatched to any gene: 11. The CDR3 DNA follows: TGTGCCAGCAGCTTAGATCTGTACACCGGGGACTACACAGATACGCAGTATTTT. Its translation is CASSLDLYTGDYTDTQYF.

This clonotype was observed a handful of times. The chain uses TRBV10-2 and TRBJ1-5; weak D call: TRBD1 (6 bases). Germline V gene lookup returns CDR1 WSHSY and CDR2 SAAADI. The CDR3 contains 14 residues. V gave up 4 bases and J gave up 7 bases, with 14 bases separating them. The CDR3 region has the DNA TGCGCCAGCAGTGGGGCAGGGGCACAGCAGCCCCAGCATTTT. Its translation: CASSGAGAQQPQHF.

With respect to this clonotype: At one boundary the junction diverges from the germline segment, which might be a read error. The V gene is TRBV7-8, the J gene TRBJ2-5; possibly TRBD2 for D (5 bases). The CDR3 extends over 15 amino acids. In germline, CDR1 is SGHVS, CDR2 FQNEAQ. The CDR3 DNA sequence: TGTGCCAACAGCTTAGTCTCCGGGGAAAGAGAGACCCGGTACTTC. It codes for CANSLVSGERETRYF.

In regard to this clonotype: The junction departs from the called germline gene at one end, perhaps through a read error. This chain joins TRBV4-1 and TRBJ2-4, with 15 bases fitting TRBD2. CDR3 length equals 19 residues. CDR1 and CDR2 (germline): MGHRA, YSYEKL. In DNA, the CDR3 is TGCGTCAGCAGCCAAAAAGGACTAGCGGGAGGGCTGGACAAAAACATTCAGTACTTC. Protein product: CVSSQKGLAGGLDKNIQYF.

The chain employs TRBV5-5 and TRBJ2-1; D uncertain. V lost 4 bases and J lost 0, with 14 bases in between. From germline, CDR1 is SGHKS and CDR2 YYEKEE (reference sequence). CDR3 length: 16 residues. CDR3 nucleotide sequence: TGTGCCAGCAGCGACACTCGGGCACGCTCCTACAATGAGCAGTTCTTC. This translates into CASSDTRARSYNEQFF.

The genes are TRBV10-3 and TRBJ1-4; D is uncertain. Germline loops: CDR1 ENHRY, CDR2 SYGVKD. This CDR3 is 15 amino acids long. Trimming pared 5 bases from V and 4 bases from J, leaving 14 bases between. CDR3 nucleotide sequence: TGTGCCATCAGTTATTCACACGGGAGTAATGAAAAACTGTTTTTT. Protein product: CAISYSHGSNEKLFF.

This clonotype turned up a few times. This rearrangement joins TRBV6-6 to TRBJ2-2; D call uncertain. CDR1 is MNHNY, CDR2 SVGAGI, per germline (reference sequence). The germline V and J ends were trimmed by 7 bases and 5 bases, with 8 bases remaining between them. The CDR3 runs to 12 residues. CDR3 protein: CASTHGTGELFF. CDR3 DNA: TGTGCCAGCACCCACGGGACCGGGGAGCTGTTTTTT.

This clonotype was seen at least ten times. The rearrangement uses TRBV29-1 and TRBJ2-7; D unclear. This CDR3 has 12 residues. Germline V gene data show CDR1 as SQVTM and CDR2 as ANQGSEA. V gave up 7 bases and J gave up 7 bases, with 17 bases separating them. In nucleotides, the CDR3 is TGCAGCGCGTCTCTTAGAACAAGGGAGCAGTACTTC. As protein: CSASLRTREQYF.

V usage is TRBV10-3 and J usage is TRBJ1-1; D not resolved. The V end was cut by 0 bases, the J end by 8 bases, with 10 bases between. Germline lookup yields CDR1 ENHRY and CDR2 SYGVKD. The CDR3 is 13 amino acids. CDR3 bases: TGTGCCATCAGTGAGTCGGAACACCTCGAAGCTTTCTTT. This translates into CAISESEHLEAFF.